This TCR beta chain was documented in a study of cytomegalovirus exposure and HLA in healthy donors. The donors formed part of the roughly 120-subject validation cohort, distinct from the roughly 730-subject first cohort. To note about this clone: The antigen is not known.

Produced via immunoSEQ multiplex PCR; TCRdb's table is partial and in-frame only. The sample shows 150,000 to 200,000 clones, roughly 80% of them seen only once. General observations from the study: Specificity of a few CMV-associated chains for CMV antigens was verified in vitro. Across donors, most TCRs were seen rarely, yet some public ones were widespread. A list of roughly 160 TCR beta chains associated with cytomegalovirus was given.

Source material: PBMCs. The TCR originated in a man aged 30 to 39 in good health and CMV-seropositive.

CDR3 nucleotide sequence: TGTGCCAGCAGCCAAGTGAGCGGGGGGGGCCAAGAGACCCAGTACTTC. Encoded protein: CASSQVSGGGQETQYF. The chain combines TRBV4-2 with TRBJ2-5; 10 bases map to TRBD2. The CDR3 is made up of 16 amino acids. V shed 1 base, J shed 1 base, and the junction held 3 bases outside the gene matches. CDR1 and CDR2 (germline): LGHNA, YNFKEQ.